This passage covers 27 T cell receptor beta chains from one sample sequenced in a study of shared T cell receptors in the human thymus. Clones were sequenced by immunoSEQ multiplex PCR, and TCRdb holds only the in-frame ones, with some missing. The sample records roughly 500,000 clones, 70% to 80% being singletons. These same data were also listed under a study on human thymus T cells.

Sequenced: thymocytes. These receptors were collected from a boy younger than two with a congenital heart defect.

This clone came up once. The genes are TRBV2 and TRBJ1-5; 12 bases line up with TRBD1. The V segment lost 8 bases and the J segment 5 bases; nucleotides outside the gene matches: 13. This CDR3 region has 17 residues. The germline V gene has CDR1 SNHLY and CDR2 FYNNEI. CDR3 bases: TGTGCCAGCGGAACCGGGACAGGGGGCCCCCGTTATCAGCCCCAGCATTTT. Its protein is CASGTGTGGPRYQPQHF.

Comment on this clone: An end of the junction does not agree with germline; a read error may underlie this. The chain recombines TRBV15 with TRBJ2-6, with TRBD1 as a possible D gene (5 bases). Germline V gene sequence: CDR1 LNHNV, CDR2 YYDKDF (reference sequence). CDR3 size: 16 residues. The CDR3 loop reads CATSRPGLSVANVLTF. Here the CDR3 DNA reads TGTGCCACCAGCAGGCCAGGGCTCTCTGTGGCCAACGTCCTGACTTTC.

The rearrangement joins TRBV6-6 to TRBJ2-1; TRBD2 is a possible D gene (5 bases). Germline CDR1 and CDR2: MNHNY and SVGAGI (reference sequence). The length of the CDR3 is 13 residues. V was cut by 2 bases and J by 8 bases, with 10 bases left in between. The CDR3 is CASSYRGLDEQFF. The CDR3 nucleotides read TGTGCCAGCAGTTACCGGGGTCTAGATGAGCAGTTCTTC.

This chain links TRBV14 with TRBJ2-1; D is possibly TRBD1 (5 bases). From germline, CDR1 is SGHDN and CDR2 FVKESK. Trimming took 1 base from V and 9 from J, leaving 16 bases between them. The CDR3 contains 15 residues. The CDR3 sequence is CASSQGARLRGEQFF. CDR3 coding DNA: TGTGCCAGCAGCCAAGGTGCCAGGTTAAGGGGTGAGCAGTTCTTC. Full variable domain (missing parts from reference TRBV14 and TRBJ2-1): EAGVTQFPSHSVIEKGQTVTLRCDPISGHDNLYWYRRVMGKEIKFLLHFVKESKQDESGMPNNRFLAERTGGTYSTLKVQPAELEDSGVYFCASSQGARLRGEQFFGPGTRLTVL.

This chain connects TRBV4-3 to TRBJ2-5; 10 bases are a match to TRBD2. V dropped 0 bases and J dropped 5; count of bases not matched to a gene: 12. Germline assignment: CDR1 LGHNA and CDR2 YSLEER. CDR3 length: 18 residues. The DNA for the CDR3 is TGCGCCAGCAGCCAAGATCCACCGAGCGGGAGGGCCGGTGAGACCCAGTACTTC. Protein product: CASSQDPPSGRAGETQYF.

The chain carries TRBV4-3 and TRBJ2-7; D possibly corresponds to TRBD2 (5 bases). Germline assignment: CDR1 LGHNA and CDR2 YSLEER. The length of the CDR3 is 14 residues. Trimming removed 0 bases at V and 6 bases at J, with 12 bases between. The CDR3 coding sequence is TGCGCCAGCAGCCAAGATGGTAAGCGGAGCGAGCAGTACTTC. It specifies CASSQDGKRSEQYF.

V usage is TRBV11-3 and J usage is TRBJ2-7; D not certain. Germline CDR1 and CDR2: SGHNT and YENEEA. The CDR3 is 11 amino acids. Trimming left V 4 bases short and J 3 bases short, with 4 bases between. In DNA form, the CDR3 reads TGTGCCAGCAGCTATAACTACGAGCAGTACTTC. Its protein product is CASSYNYEQYF.

This rearrangement joins TRBV6-5 to TRBJ2-7; TRBD2 might be the D (7 bases). The CDR3 extends over 15 amino acids. CDR1 is MNHEY and CDR2 is SVGAGI in the germline V gene. The V end lost 5 bases, the J end lost 4 bases, and 18 bases lay between the germline ends. The CDR3 reads CASSPQGLAAYEQYF. The CDR3 coding sequence is TGTGCCAGCAGTCCCCAGGGGCTAGCGGCTTACGAGCAGTACTTC.

The J gene is TRBJ2-2, the V gene TRBV9, with a weak D call TRBD1 (5 bases). The germline V gene has CDR1 SGDLS and CDR2 YYNGEE. The CDR3 consists of 15 residues. V was pared by 4 bases and J by 4 bases, with 14 bases between. The CDR3 coding sequence is TGTGCCAGCAGCCCTGTAGGGCAGGGCACCGGGGAGCTGTTTTTT. Translation: CASSPVGQGTGELFF.

The CDR3 spells CASSSGAGTSGSSYNEQFF. The CDR3 DNA reads as TGTGCCAGCAGTTCGGGGGCCGGGACTAGCGGGAGTTCCTACAATGAGCAGTTCTTC. V usage is TRBV28 and J usage is TRBJ2-1, with 14 bases aligning to TRBD2. Germline V CDR1 and CDR2: MDHEN, SYDVKM. The CDR3 length is 19 residues. Germline trimming cut 4 bases from V and 1 base from J; bases unmatched to any gene: 9.

The CDR3 DNA follows: TGCGCCAGCAGCTTGGATAGCGGGAGTAGGCCCAATGAGCAGTTCTTC. It is translated as CASSLDSGSRPNEQFF. The gene calls are TRBV5-1 and TRBJ2-1; 9 positions agree with TRBD2. From germline, CDR1 is SGHRS and CDR2 YFSETQ. Trimming cost V 0 bases and J 6 bases; bases outside gene matches: 7. The CDR3 contains 16 residues.

This chain connects TRBV5-6 to TRBJ2-2; 9 bases align to TRBD1. Germline CDR1 SGHDT, CDR2 YYEEEE. CDR3 length equals 17 residues. With V trimmed by 4 bases and J by 5 bases, 12 bases remained unmatched. CDR3 in DNA: TGTGCCAGCAGCGGCGAACTGACAGGGGGGGGAACCGGGGAGCTGTTTTTT. This gives the protein CASSGELTGGGTGELFF.

The rearrangement uses TRBV28 and TRBJ2-7; TRBD1 matches at 8 bases. Germline lookup yields CDR1 MDHEN and CDR2 SYDVKM. The V and J ends lost 7 bases and 4 bases, in that order; junction bases with no gene match: 6. This CDR3 is built from 13 residues. The CDR3 DNA sequence: TGTGCCAGCACCGGGACAGGTATTTACGAGCAGTACTTC. It is translated as CASTGTGIYEQYF.

The rearrangement uses TRBV4-1 and TRBJ2-1, with D uncertain. Germline assignment: CDR1 MGHRA and CDR2 YSYEKL. The V end was cut by 0 bases, the J end by 6 bases, with 6 bases between. CDR3 length: 13 amino acids. CDR3 nucleotide sequence: TGCGCCAGCAGCCAAGATTCGGTCAATGAGCAGTTCTTC. It encodes CASSQDSVNEQFF.

This clone was seen once. This chain links TRBV7-8 with TRBJ2-5; 11 positions agree with TRBD1. V was pared by 5 bases and J by 5 bases, with 4 bases of the junction left unmatched. CDR3 size: 14 residues. Germline V CDR1 and CDR2: SGHVS, FQNEAQ. This CDR3 is CASSRTGGRETQYF. The CDR3 DNA is TGTGCCAGCAGCCGGACAGGGGGCCGGGAGACCCAGTACTTC. Full variable domain (outside the CDR3, taken from reference TRBV7-8 and TRBJ2-5): GAGVSQSPRYKVAKRGQDVALRCDPISGHVSLFWYQQALGQGPEFLTYFQNEAQLDKSGLPSDRFFAERPEGSVSTLKIQRTQQEDSAVYLCASSRTGGRETQYFGPGTRLLVL.

The gene calls are TRBV4-3 and TRBJ2-7, with 7 bases fitting TRBD1. Germline V gene sequence: CDR1 LGHNA, CDR2 YSLEER. The CDR3 has 18 amino acids. The ends lost 0 bases at V and 4 bases at J; junction bases unmatched: 15. The CDR3 region has the DNA TGCGCCAGCAGCCAAGATAGGGGGCGGACCACTGGAAAATACGAGCAGTACTTC. It specifies CASSQDRGRTTGKYEQYF.

This rearrangement joins TRBV28 to TRBJ2-5, with 8 bases that match TRBD1. CDR3 length: 14 residues. CDR1 and CDR2 (germline): MDHEN, SYDVKM. V trimming: 3 bases; J trimming: 4 bases; junction bases outside the gene matches: 4. CDR3: CASSFGRGLETQYF. The DNA of the CDR3 is TGTGCCAGCAGTTTTGGCAGGGGGCTAGAGACCCAGTACTTC. Variable domain in full (rest from reference TRBV28 and TRBJ2-5): DVKVTQSSRYLVKRTGEKVFLECVQDMDHENMFWYRQDPGLGLRLIYFSYDVKMKEKGDIPEGYSVSREKKERFSLILESASTNQTSMYLCASSFGRGLETQYFGPGTRLLVL.

The chain uses TRBV27 and TRBJ2-5; 7 nucleotides agree with TRBD2. Germline values: CDR1 MNHEY, CDR2 SMNVEV (reference sequence). There are 15 residues in the CDR3. Losses at the gene ends were 5 bases for V and 2 bases for J; bases not matched to a gene: 8. The CDR3 sequence is CASSPAASGQETQYF. CDR3 bases: TGTGCCAGCAGTCCTGCGGCTAGCGGACAAGAGACCCAGTACTTC.

The chain is built from TRBV7-8 and TRBJ1-4; D ambiguous. The CDR3 runs 14 residues. The V end was cut by 5 bases, the J end by 8 bases, with 15 bases between. Germline CDR1 and CDR2: SGHVS and FQNEAQ. The CDR3 DNA sequence: TGTGCCAGCAGCCCAGACGGAGGGTACGAAAAACTGTTTTTT. This codes for CASSPDGGYEKLFF.

The DNA of the CDR3 is TGTGCCAGCAGCCAAGGAGTAGCTAGCGGGAGGTTTCCCACAGATACGCAGTATTTT. It specifies CASSQGVASGRFPTDTQYF. J is TRBJ2-3 and V is TRBV4-2, with 11 positions matching TRBD2. Germline CDR1 and CDR2: LGHNA and YNFKEQ. After removal of 1 base from V and 2 bases from J, the junction contained 11 bases not matched to a gene. The CDR3 runs 19 residues.

This clone was observed once. This chain links TRBV6-5 with TRBJ1-1; 10 bases agree with TRBD1. From germline, CDR1 is MNHEY and CDR2 SVGAGI. Trimming removed 8 bases from V and 3 bases from J; junction bases left unmatched: 9. CDR3 length: 15 residues. The CDR3 loop reads CASRDRGLSHTEAFF. The CDR3, as DNA: TGTGCCAGCCGGGACAGGGGCTTGTCGCACACTGAAGCTTTCTTT.

The chain combines TRBV6-1 with TRBJ1-2, with TRBD1 matching 8 bases. V lost 1 base, J lost 4 bases, and 5 bases stayed unmatched. This CDR3 is 15 amino acids long. CDR1 is MNHNS, CDR2 SASEGT, per germline. CDR3 loop: CASSEGQGASYGYTF. The DNA of the CDR3 is TGTGCCAGCAGTGAAGGTCAGGGGGCGAGCTATGGCTACACCTTC.

This sequence joins TRBV10-3 and TRBJ2-7, with 11 nucleotides matching TRBD1. Germline CDR1 reads ENHRY; CDR2 reads SYGVKD. CDR3 size: 15 residues. V lost 7 bases to trimming and J lost 4 bases; unmatched junction nucleotides: 9. DNA for the CDR3: TGTGCCATCACTGCCGGGACAGGGGGTGTTTACGAGCAGTACTTC. Translated, it gives CAITAGTGGVYEQYF.

This clone turned up a few times. The chain carries TRBV11-2 and TRBJ2-7, with TRBD2 matching 7 bases. Trimming cost V 6 bases and J 2 bases; bases outside gene matches: 10. The CDR3 covers 15 residues. Per the germline V gene, CDR1 is SGHAT and CDR2 is FQNNGV. In DNA, the CDR3 is TGTGCCAGCAGGGGAGGTAGCGGGTTGGCCTACGAGCAGTACTTC. Its translation is CASRGGSGLAYEQYF.

The V and J genes are TRBV28 and TRBJ2-7; D may be TRBD1 (5 bases). This CDR3 is built from 14 residues. V lost 4 bases and J 4 bases, leaving 14 bases between the germline ends. Germline V CDR1 and CDR2: MDHEN, SYDVKM. The CDR3 coding sequence is TGTGCCAGCAGTTCTTCCACAGGCCGGTACGAGCAGTACTTC. It translates to CASSSSTGRYEQYF.

This clone has a single count. The CDR3 here is CASRGPGGPQHF. The CDR3 nucleotides are TGTGCCAGCAGGGGGCCGGGGGGGCCCCAGCATTTT. V usage is TRBV2 and J usage is TRBJ1-5, with D tentatively TRBD1 (5 bases). Germline V gene sequence: CDR1 SNHLY, CDR2 FYNNEI. This CDR3 is built from 12 residues. V was cut by 6 bases and J by 9 bases, with 12 bases left in between.

This clone was found once. CDR3 sequence: CASSPFLGGDRASYEQYF. CDR3 nucleotide sequence: TGTGCCAGCAGCCCATTTTTAGGGGGAGACAGGGCCTCCTACGAGCAGTACTTC. The chain combines TRBV7-2 with TRBJ2-7, with TRBD1 matching 7 bases. CDR1 is SGHTA and CDR2 is FQGNSA in the germline V gene. The V and J ends lost 5 bases and 0 bases, in that order; junction bases with no gene match: 16. The CDR3 totals 18 residues. Full variable domain (rest looked up from reference TRBV7-2 and TRBJ2-7): GAGVSQSPSNKVTEKGKDVELRCDPISGHTALYWYRQSLGQGLEFLIYFQGNSAPDKSGLPSDRFSAERTGGSVSTLTIQRTQQEDSAVYLCASSPFLGGDRASYEQYFGPGTRLTVT.